What follows are 9 T cell receptor beta chains derived from one specimen sequenced in a study of blood T cell repertoires in COVID-19. TCRdb keeps only in-frame clones here, not all; method: immunoSEQ multiplex PCR. The table includes fewer than 200,000 clones, around 93% detected once. Sequences were obtained from peripheral blood. The receptors were gathered from a woman in her 50s with acute or convalescent COVID-19.

This chain links TRBV7-2 with TRBJ2-3, with 9 nucleotides matching TRBD2. V trimming: 4 bases; J trimming: 2 bases; junction bases outside the gene matches: 7. The CDR3 runs 16 residues. Germline values: CDR1 SGHTA, CDR2 FQGNSA. The CDR3 coding sequence is TGTGCCAGCAGCTATAAGGGACTAGCCTACACAGATACGCAGTATTTT. Amino acids: CASSYKGLAYTDTQYF. Together with reference TRBV7-2 and TRBJ2-3, the CDR3 gives the full variable domain: GAGVSQSPSNKVTEKGKDVELRCDPISGHTALYWYRQSLGQGLEFLIYFQGNSAPDKSGLPSDRFSAERTGGSVSTLTIQRTQQEDSAVYLCASSYKGLAYTDTQYFGPGTRLTVL.

The V call is TRBV6-2 or TRBV6-3, the J call TRBJ2-3; D unresolved. Trimming left V 6 bases short and J 1 base short, with 14 bases between. CDR1 is MNHEY and CDR2 is SVGEGT in the germline V gene. The CDR3 consists of 15 residues. The CDR3 DNA reads TGTGCCAGCAGCCCTTTCGGAGAGCGCACAGATACGCAGTATTTT. Translated, it gives CASSPFGERTDTQYF.

The chain is built from TRBV11-2 and TRBJ2-6; D remains ambiguous. Germline assignment: CDR1 SGHAT and CDR2 FQNNGV. V was shortened by 3 bases and J by 0 bases, with 6 bases between the two germline ends. The CDR3 has 15 residues. DNA of the CDR3: TGTGCCAGCAGCTTGGGCTTCTCTGGGGCCAACGTCCTGACTTTC. This gives the protein CASSLGFSGANVLTF.

V gene TRBV10-3 combines with J gene TRBJ1-4; D is perhaps TRBD1 (5 bases). With 0 bases removed from V and 11 bases from J, the gap between germline ends came to 13 bases. The CDR3 contains 14 residues. Per germline, CDR1 ENHRY and CDR2 SYGVKD. CDR3 nucleotide sequence: TGTGCCATCAGTGAGTCACCTCGTGGGGGGAAACTGTTTTTT. This encodes CAISESPRGGKLFF.

The DNA of the CDR3 is TGTGCCACCAGTGATTTTTCGGATGAGCAGTTCTTC. This translates into CATSDFSDEQFF. V and J are TRBV24-1 and TRBJ2-1, with no clear D. The V end was cut by 1 base, the J end by 8 bases, with 5 bases between. CDR1 KGHDR and CDR2 SFDVKD come from the germline V gene. The CDR3 loop spans 12 amino acids.

This clone was recorded once. The V gene is TRBV5-4, the J gene TRBJ1-2, with D uncertain. Per germline, CDR1 SGHNT and CDR2 YYREEE (reference sequence). The ends were cut back, 4 bases at V and 4 bases at J, with 29 bases in the middle. This CDR3 comprises 19 residues. The CDR3 spells CASSQDWAESDQRLYGYTF. CDR3 DNA sequence: TGTGCCAGCAGCCAGGACTGGGCCGAATCGGATCAACGTCTCTATGGCTACACCTTC.

This chain uses TRBV7-9 with TRBJ1-1; 10 nucleotides match TRBD1. The CDR3 sequence is 13 residues long. Germline V gene data show CDR1 as SEHNR and CDR2 as FQNEAQ (reference sequence). The trim removed 4 bases at V and 10 bases at J, leaving 6 bases unmatched. The CDR3 nucleotides are TGTGCCAGCAGCTCGACAGGGGGCCTTTCAGCTTTCTTT. Protein: CASSSTGGLSAFF. Together with reference TRBV7-9 and TRBJ1-1, the CDR3 gives the full variable domain: DTGVSQNPRHKITKRGQNVTFRCDPISEHNRLYWYRQTLGQGPEFLTYFQNEAQLEKSRLLSDRFSAERPKGSFSTLEIQRTEQGDSAMYLCASSSTGGLSAFFGQGTRLTVV.

The chain carries TRBV28 and TRBJ2-1, with TRBD2 matching 14 bases. V lost 5 bases, J lost 9 bases, and 18 bases stayed unmatched. This CDR3 has 19 amino acids. Germline assignment: CDR1 MDHEN and CDR2 SYDVKM. The CDR3 reads CASSPIPLGLAGGRGEQFF. In nucleotides, the CDR3 is TGTGCCAGCAGTCCCATACCCCTCGGACTAGCGGGAGGCAGAGGTGAGCAGTTCTTC. The complete variable domain, with remaining parts taken from reference TRBV28 and TRBJ2-1, reads DVKVTQSSRYLVKRTGEKVFLECVQDMDHENMFWYRQDPGLGLRLIYFSYDVKMKEKGDIPEGYSVSREKKERFSLILESASTNQTSMYLCASSPIPLGLAGGRGEQFFGPGTRLTVL.

The chain uses TRBV9 and TRBJ1-3; tentative D call: TRBD1 (5 bases). The CDR3 is 16 residues long. Trimming shortened V by 0 bases and J by 4 bases, and 14 bases separated the two germline ends. CDR1 is SGDLS, CDR2 YYNGEE, per germline. CDR3 sequence (DNA): TGTGCCAGCAGCGTAGAAACGGGGACTGCGGGAAACACCATATATTTT. Its protein product is CASSVETGTAGNTIYF.